This TCR beta chain stems from a study of T-cell reconstitution after alpha-beta-depleted transplantation in children. General observations from the study: Certain patients had high TCRbeta diversity at day 60, and it came from recipient T cells and thymic progenitors that survived. Newly generated T cells supplied most T-cell counts and diversity one year post-transplant. Several hundred expanded graft clones reportedly supplied alpha-beta T cells about two months after transplant.

About this clonotype: The antigen remains undetermined.

Construction of the TCRbeta library involved unique molecular identifiers. TCRdb recomputed calls from the PCR reads with MiXCR, one row per CDR3 protein. This sample has hundreds of thousands of distinct CDR3 sequences, with roughly 14% found just once. Germline CDR1 is SNHLY and CDR2 is FYNNEI. This CDR3 has 14 residues. The V gene lost 7 bases and the J gene lost 5 bases, with 15 bases spanning the gap. This receptor was obtained from a girl aged 2-10 years with congenital amegakaryocytic thrombocytopenia, due to receive a stem cell transplant. The sample was PBMCs, taken before TCRalphabeta/CD19-depleted stem cell transplant. This sequence joins TRBV2 and TRBJ1-5; D not resolved. CDR3 residues: CASKGGRTYQPQHF. Written as DNA, the CDR3 is TGTGCCAGCAAGGGCGGTAGGACTTATCAGCCCCAGCATTTT. The whole variable domain, remainder taken from reference TRBV2 and TRBJ1-5, is EPEVTQTPSHQVTQMGQEVILRCVPISNHLYFYWYRQILGQKVEFLVSFYNNEISEKSEIFDDQFSVERPDGSNFTLKIRSTKLEDSAMYFCASKGGRTYQPQHFGDGTRLSIL.